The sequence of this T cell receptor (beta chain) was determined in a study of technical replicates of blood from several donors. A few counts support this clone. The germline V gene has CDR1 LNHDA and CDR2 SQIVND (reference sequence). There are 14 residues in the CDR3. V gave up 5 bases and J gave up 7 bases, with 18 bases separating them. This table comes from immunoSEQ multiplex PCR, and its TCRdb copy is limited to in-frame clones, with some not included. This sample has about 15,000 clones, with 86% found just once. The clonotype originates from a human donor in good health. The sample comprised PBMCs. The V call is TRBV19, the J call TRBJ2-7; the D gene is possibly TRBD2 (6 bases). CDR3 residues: CASSPAPTAGEQYF. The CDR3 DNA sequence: TGTGCCAGTAGTCCGGCCCCTACCGCGGGGGAGCAGTACTTC.